These 18 T cell receptor beta chains originate from one sample sequenced in a study of CD8 T cells in ankylosing spondylitis. TCRdb analysed the 5' RACE reads with MiXCR anew, one entry per CDR3 protein. Of a few hundred thousand distinct CDR3 sequences listed, about 9.9% are singletons. Specimen: blood, either unsorted or a sorted T cell fraction (not recorded which). These receptors all come from a female donor with ankylosing spondylitis or in good health (not recorded which).

Many counts were recorded for this clonotype. The CDR3 bases are TGTGCCAGCAGTCCTGGACAGTTCCACGAGCAGTACTTC. Translated: CASSPGQFHEQYF. This chain uses TRBV28 with TRBJ2-7; TRBD1 is a possible D gene (6 bases). The CDR3 is made up of 13 amino acids. Trimming stripped 5 bases from V and 5 bases from J, with 13 bases between. Looked up from germline, CDR1 is MDHEN and CDR2 is SYDVKM.

This clonotype was observed a handful of times. The chain employs TRBV27 and TRBJ2-1; D not certain. The V end was cut by 6 bases, the J end by 9 bases, with 24 bases between. The CDR3 loop spans 16 amino acids. CDR1 is MNHEY, CDR2 SMNVEV, per germline (reference sequence). The DNA for the CDR3 is TGTGCCAGCAGCCGTCTCCTACGCGACGGTCTTCTTGAGCAGTTCTTC. Translation: CASSRLLRDGLLEQFF.

Notes on this clonotype: This may be a read error, as it is one base from a much larger clone. The chain carries TRBV7-2 and TRBJ2-1, with D unresolved. The CDR3 contains 13 residues. Per germline, CDR1 SGHTA and CDR2 FQGNSA. The CDR3 protein is CASSLADHNEQSF. DNA for the CDR3: TGTGCCAGCAGCTTAGCGGACCACAATGAGCAGTCCTTC.

In its sample, this clonotype was seen many times. The V call is TRBV24-1, the J call TRBJ2-2; D may match TRBD1 or TRBD2 (5 bases each). The germline V gene has CDR1 KGHDR and CDR2 SFDVKD. V was pared by 0 bases and J by 5 bases, with 12 bases between. The CDR3 is made up of 16 amino acids. CDR3 residues: CATSDLSGGSTGELFF. In nucleotides, the CDR3 is TGTGCCACCAGTGATTTGTCTGGGGGATCGACCGGGGAGCTGTTTTTT.

This clonotype was seen repeatedly, ten times or more. In DNA form, the CDR3 reads TGTGCCAGCAGTTTACTAGCGGGCTACAATGAGCAGTTCTTC. This encodes CASSLLAGYNEQFF. The gene calls are TRBV12-3 or TRBV12-4 and TRBJ2-1, with 8 positions matching TRBD2. J lost 3 bases, V lost 2 bases, and 0 bases had no gene match. CDR3 length equals 14 residues.

This clonotype was observed at least ten times. The V gene is TRBV15, the J gene TRBJ1-5; possibly TRBD1 for D (5 bases). With 7 bases removed from V and 3 bases from J, the gap between germline ends came to 16 bases. The germline V gene encodes CDR1 LNHNV and CDR2 YYDKDF (reference sequence). CDR3 length: 15 amino acids. The CDR3 loop reads CATNSGTDTNQPQHF. CDR3 DNA sequence: TGTGCCACCAACAGCGGGACCGACACCAATCAGCCCCAGCATTTT.

In the case of this clonotype: A single base separates this from a much larger clone, so it may be a read error. This chain connects TRBV5-1 to TRBJ2-1; weak D call: TRBD2 (7 bases). CDR1 is SGHRS, CDR2 YFSETQ, per germline. The CDR3 covers 16 residues. The CDR3 region is CASRGPVKGGPDELFF. Here the CDR3 DNA reads TGCGCCAGCAGGGGGCCGGTGAAGGGGGGGCCTGATGAGCTGTTCTTC.

This clonotype was seen many times. The rearrangement links TRBV20-1 to TRBJ2-7, with D perhaps matching TRBD2 (6 bases). This CDR3 region has 13 residues. V was trimmed by 6 bases and J by 3 bases, leaving 15 bases between them. Germline V gives CDR1 DFQATT, CDR2 SNEGSKA (reference sequence). The CDR3: CSALPGSDYEQYF. CDR3 DNA sequence: TGCAGTGCCCTACCCGGGAGTGACTACGAGCAGTACTTC.

The chain combines TRBV5-4 with TRBJ2-5; possibly TRBD1 for D (6 bases). Germline V gene data show CDR1 as SGHNT and CDR2 as YYREEE (reference sequence). This CDR3 is built from 14 residues. V lost 3 bases and J 2 bases, leaving 11 bases between the germline ends. This CDR3 reads CASSSQGVQETQYF. The CDR3 region has the DNA TGTGCCAGCAGCTCACAGGGCGTACAAGAGACCCAGTACTTC.

This clonotype was recorded at least ten times. The rearrangement joins TRBV20-1 to TRBJ2-1; D is unresolved. This CDR3 has 15 amino acids. Trimming stripped 1 base from V and 0 bases from J, with 10 bases between. Germline CDR1 and CDR2: DFQATT and SNEGSKA (reference sequence). Here the CDR3 DNA reads TGCAGTGCTAGAGGGTTTAAAAGCTCCTACAATGAGCAGTTCTTC. The encoded protein is CSARGFKSSYNEQFF.

The table lists this clonotype with many counts. The V gene is TRBV20-1, the J gene TRBJ2-1; D is perhaps TRBD2 (6 bases). Germline CDR1 reads DFQATT; CDR2 reads SNEGSKA (reference sequence). The CDR3 has 15 amino acids. V lost 6 bases, J lost 0 bases, and 15 bases lay in between. The CDR3 loop reads CSAPSAGSSYNEQFF. The DNA of the CDR3 is TGCAGTGCCCCTTCAGCGGGCAGCTCCTACAATGAGCAGTTCTTC.

This clonotype was counted at least ten times. The gene calls are TRBV5-1 and TRBJ2-5, with a tentative D call TRBD1 (6 bases). The V gene's germline CDR1 is SGHRS and CDR2 YFSETQ. The CDR3 spans 13 residues. Trimming removed 5 bases at V and 2 bases at J, with 10 bases between. DNA of the CDR3: TGCGCCAGCAGACCCGGACAGCAAGAGACCCAGTACTTC. This translates into CASRPGQQETQYF.

This clonotype has ten or more counts. The rearrangement joins TRBV20-1 to TRBJ2-7; 8 bases are shared with TRBD2. With V trimmed by 6 bases and J by 3 bases, 10 bases remained unmatched. The CDR3 consists of 14 residues. CDR1 and CDR2 from the germline V gene are DFQATT and SNEGSKA (reference sequence). CDR3 protein: CSARSGGGLYEQYF. The CDR3 DNA reads as TGCAGTGCCAGAAGCGGGGGCGGACTCTACGAGCAGTACTTC.

This clonotype has ten or more counts. J is TRBJ2-1 and V is TRBV20-1, with D possibly matching TRBD1 (6 bases). The germline V gene has CDR1 DFQATT and CDR2 SNEGSKA (reference sequence). The CDR3 is 14 residues long. The germline V and J ends were trimmed by 3 bases and 10 bases, with 19 bases remaining between them. The CDR3 nucleotides read TGCAGTGCTAGGGTAATCGGGGACACGAAAGAGCAGTTCTTC. Translated, it gives CSARVIGDTKEQFF.

This sequence joins TRBV20-1 and TRBJ2-3; 7 nucleotides line up with TRBD1. The V and J ends lost 5 bases and 6 bases, in that order; junction bases with no gene match: 11. The CDR3 covers 14 residues. Looked up from germline, CDR1 is DFQATT and CDR2 is SNEGSKA (reference sequence). CDR3 in amino acids: CSALRQGEVDTQYF. Here the CDR3 DNA reads TGCAGTGCTCTCCGACAGGGTGAGGTCGATACGCAGTATTTT.

At least ten counts were recorded for this clonotype. This sequence joins TRBV5-6 and TRBJ2-1; 12 nucleotides match TRBD2. Trimming removed 4 bases from V and 7 bases from J; junction bases left unmatched: 6. Germline V gene sequence: CDR1 SGHDT, CDR2 YYEEEE. The CDR3 has 15 amino acids. This chain's CDR3 is CASSIRTSGKNEQFF. The CDR3 DNA reads TGTGCCAGCAGCATCCGGACTAGCGGGAAAAATGAGCAGTTCTTC.

About this clonotype itself: A clone one base away is much larger, so this may be a read error. This chain links TRBV20-1 with TRBJ2-1; 8 nucleotides agree with TRBD2. The CDR3 is 16 residues long. In germline, CDR1 is DFQATT, CDR2 SNEGSKA (reference sequence). The CDR3 loop reads CCALSGAESSYNEQFF. The CDR3 DNA follows: TGCTGTGCTCTTAGCGGGGCGGAGAGCTCCTACAATGAGCAGTTCTTC.

This clonotype showed up many times. V gene TRBV20-1 combines with J gene TRBJ2-1, with D unclear. Trimming left V 6 bases short and J 1 base short, with 7 bases between. This CDR3 region has 12 residues. Germline CDR1 is DFQATT and CDR2 is SNEGSKA (reference sequence). The CDR3 nucleotides are TGCAGTGCCCCCCTGTCCTACAATGAGCAGTTCTTC. Its translation: CSAPLSYNEQFF.